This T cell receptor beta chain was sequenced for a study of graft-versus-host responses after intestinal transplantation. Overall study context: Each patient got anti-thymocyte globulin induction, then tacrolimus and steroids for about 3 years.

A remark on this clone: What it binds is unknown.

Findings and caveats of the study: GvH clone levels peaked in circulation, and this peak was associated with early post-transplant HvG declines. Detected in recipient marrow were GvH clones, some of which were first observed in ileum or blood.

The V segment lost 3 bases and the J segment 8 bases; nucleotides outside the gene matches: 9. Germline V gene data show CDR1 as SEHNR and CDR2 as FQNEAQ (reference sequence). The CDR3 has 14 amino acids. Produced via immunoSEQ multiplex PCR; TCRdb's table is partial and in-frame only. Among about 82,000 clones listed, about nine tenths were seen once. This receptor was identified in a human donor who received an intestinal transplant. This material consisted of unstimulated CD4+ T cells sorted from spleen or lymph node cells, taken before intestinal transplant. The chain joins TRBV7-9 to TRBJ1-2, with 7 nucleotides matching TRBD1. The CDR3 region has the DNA TGTGCCAGCAGCTTGCAGGGGGGCGTCTACGGCTACACCTTC. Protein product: CASSLQGGVYGYTF. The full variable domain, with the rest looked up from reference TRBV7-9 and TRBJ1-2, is DTGVSQNPRHKITKRGQNVTFRCDPISEHNRLYWYRQTLGQGPEFLTYFQNEAQLEKSRLLSDRFSAERPKGSFSTLEIQRTEQGDSAMYLCASSLQGGVYGYTFGSGTRLTVV.